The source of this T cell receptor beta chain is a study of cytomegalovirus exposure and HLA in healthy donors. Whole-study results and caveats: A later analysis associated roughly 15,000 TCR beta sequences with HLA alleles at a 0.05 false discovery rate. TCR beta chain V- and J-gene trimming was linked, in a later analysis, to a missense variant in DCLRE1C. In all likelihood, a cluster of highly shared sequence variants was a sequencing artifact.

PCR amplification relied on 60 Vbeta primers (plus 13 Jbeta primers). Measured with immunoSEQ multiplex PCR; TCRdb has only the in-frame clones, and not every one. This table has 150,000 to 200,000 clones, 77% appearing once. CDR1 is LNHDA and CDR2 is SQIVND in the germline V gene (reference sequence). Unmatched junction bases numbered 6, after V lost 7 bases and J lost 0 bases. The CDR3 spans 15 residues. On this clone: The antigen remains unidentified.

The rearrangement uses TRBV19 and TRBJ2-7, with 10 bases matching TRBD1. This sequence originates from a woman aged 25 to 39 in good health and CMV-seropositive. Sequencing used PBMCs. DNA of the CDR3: TGTGCCAGTACCACGACAGGGGGCGCCTCCTACGAGCAGTACTTC. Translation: CASTTTGGASYEQYF.